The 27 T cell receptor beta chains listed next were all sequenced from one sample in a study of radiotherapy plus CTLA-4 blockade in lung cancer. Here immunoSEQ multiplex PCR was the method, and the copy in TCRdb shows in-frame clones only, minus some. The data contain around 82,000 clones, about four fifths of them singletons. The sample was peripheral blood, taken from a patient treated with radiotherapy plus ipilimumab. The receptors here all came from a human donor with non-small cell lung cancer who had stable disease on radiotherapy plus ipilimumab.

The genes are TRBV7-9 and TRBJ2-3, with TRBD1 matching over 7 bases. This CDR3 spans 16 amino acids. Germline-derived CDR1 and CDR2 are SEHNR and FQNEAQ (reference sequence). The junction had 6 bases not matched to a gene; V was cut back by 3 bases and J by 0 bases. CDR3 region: CASSFLRGQSTDTQYF. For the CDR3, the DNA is TGTGCCAGCAGCTTCTTGAGGGGACAGAGCACAGATACGCAGTATTTT.

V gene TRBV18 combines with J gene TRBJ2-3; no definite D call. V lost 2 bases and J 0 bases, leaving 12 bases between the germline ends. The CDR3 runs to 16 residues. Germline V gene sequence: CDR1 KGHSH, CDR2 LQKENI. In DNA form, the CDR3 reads TGTGCCAGCTCACCATGGACCGTAACTAGCACAGATACGCAGTATTTT. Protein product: CASSPWTVTSTDTQYF.

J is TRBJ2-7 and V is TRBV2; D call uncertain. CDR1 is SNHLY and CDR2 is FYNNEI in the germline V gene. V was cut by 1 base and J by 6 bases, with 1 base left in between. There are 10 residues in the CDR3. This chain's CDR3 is CASSEGEQYF. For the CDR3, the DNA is TGTGCCAGCAGTGAAGGCGAGCAGTACTTC. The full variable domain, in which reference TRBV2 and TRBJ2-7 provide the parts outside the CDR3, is EPEVTQTPSHQVTQMGQEVILRCVPISNHLYFYWYRQILGQKVEFLVSFYNNEISEKSEIFDDQFSVERPDGSNFTLKIRSTKLEDSAMYFCASSEGEQYFGPGTRLTVT.

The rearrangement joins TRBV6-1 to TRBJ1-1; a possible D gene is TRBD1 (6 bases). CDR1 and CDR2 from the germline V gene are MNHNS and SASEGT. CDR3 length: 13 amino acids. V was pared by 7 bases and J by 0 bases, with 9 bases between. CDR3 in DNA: TGTGCCAGCACGGGACACCTGAACACTGAAGCTTTCTTT. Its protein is CASTGHLNTEAFF.

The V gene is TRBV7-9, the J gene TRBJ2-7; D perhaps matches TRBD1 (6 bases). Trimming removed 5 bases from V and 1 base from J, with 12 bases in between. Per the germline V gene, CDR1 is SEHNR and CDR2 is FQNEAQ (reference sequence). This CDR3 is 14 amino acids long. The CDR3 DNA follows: TGTGCCAGCAGCGAACAGGGTGGGTCCTACGAGCAGTACTTC. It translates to CASSEQGGSYEQYF.

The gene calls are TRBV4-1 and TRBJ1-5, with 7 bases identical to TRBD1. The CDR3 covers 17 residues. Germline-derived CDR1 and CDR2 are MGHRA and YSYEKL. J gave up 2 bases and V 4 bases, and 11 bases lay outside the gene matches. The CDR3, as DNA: TGCGCCAGCAGCCCGATCCCAGGGGGTGTCGGCAATCAGCCCCAGCATTTT. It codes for CASSPIPGGVGNQPQHF.

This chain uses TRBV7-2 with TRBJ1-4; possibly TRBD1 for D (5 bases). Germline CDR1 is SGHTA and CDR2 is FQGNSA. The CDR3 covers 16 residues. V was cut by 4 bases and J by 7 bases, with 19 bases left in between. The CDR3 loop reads CASSSGDLLAGEKLFF. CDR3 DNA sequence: TGTGCCAGCAGCTCTGGGGACCTCCTGGCGGGTGAAAAACTGTTTTTT.

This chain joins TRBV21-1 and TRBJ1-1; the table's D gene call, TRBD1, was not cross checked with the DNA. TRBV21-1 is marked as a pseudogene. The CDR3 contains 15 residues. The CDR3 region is CASSSPQTGGTEAFF. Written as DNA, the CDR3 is TGTGCCAGCAGCAGCCCTCAAACAGGGGGCACTGAAGCTTTCTTT.

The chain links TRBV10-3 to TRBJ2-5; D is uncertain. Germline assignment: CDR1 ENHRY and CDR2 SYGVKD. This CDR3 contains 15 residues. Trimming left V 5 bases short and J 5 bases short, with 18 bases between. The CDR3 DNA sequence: TGTGCCATCAGTAAAAATGGACCCCGTGGGGAGACCCAGTACTTC. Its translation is CAISKNGPRGETQYF.

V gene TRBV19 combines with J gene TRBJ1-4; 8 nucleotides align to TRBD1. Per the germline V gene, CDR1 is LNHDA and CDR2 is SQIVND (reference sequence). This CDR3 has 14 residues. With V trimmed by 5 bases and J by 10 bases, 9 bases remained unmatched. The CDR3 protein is CASSADRGRGKLFF. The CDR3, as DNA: TGTGCCAGTAGTGCCGACAGGGGAAGGGGAAAACTGTTTTTT.

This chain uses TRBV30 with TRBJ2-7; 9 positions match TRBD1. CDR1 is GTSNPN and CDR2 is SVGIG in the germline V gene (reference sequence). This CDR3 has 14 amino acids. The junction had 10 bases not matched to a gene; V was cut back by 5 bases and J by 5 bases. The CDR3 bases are TGTGCCTGGGGGGGACAGGGAGGGCTCCACGAGCAGTACTTC. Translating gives CAWGGQGGLHEQYF.

Here the CDR3 reads CASRPPGVNEKLFF. The CDR3, as DNA: TGTGCCAGCAGACCCCCAGGGGTTAATGAAAAACTGTTTTTT. This chain uses TRBV6-1 with TRBJ1-4, with a possible D match to TRBD1 (6 bases). The CDR3 has 14 residues. CDR1 is MNHNS, CDR2 SASEGT, per germline. V was pared by 6 bases and J by 4 bases, with 12 bases between.

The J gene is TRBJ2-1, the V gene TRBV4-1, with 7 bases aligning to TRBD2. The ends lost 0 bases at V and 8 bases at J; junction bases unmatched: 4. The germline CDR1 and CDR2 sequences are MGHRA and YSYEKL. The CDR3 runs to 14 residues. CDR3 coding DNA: TGCGCCAGCAGCCAAGAGGGGGGGGTCGATGAGCAGTTCTTC. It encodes CASSQEGGVDEQFF.

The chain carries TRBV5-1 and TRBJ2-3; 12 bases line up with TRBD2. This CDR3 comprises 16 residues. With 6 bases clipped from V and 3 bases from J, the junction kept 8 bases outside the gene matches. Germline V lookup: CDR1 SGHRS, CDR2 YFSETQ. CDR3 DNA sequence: TGCGCCAGCACTCTAGCGGGAGGGCCTTGGACAGATACGCAGTATTTT. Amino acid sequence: CASTLAGGPWTDTQYF. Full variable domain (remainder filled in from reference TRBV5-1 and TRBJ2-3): KAGVTQTPRYLIKTRGQQVTLSCSPISGHRSVSWYQQTPGQGLQFLFEYFSETQRNKGNFPGRFSGRQFSNSRSEMNVSTLELGDSALYLCASTLAGGPWTDTQYFGPGTRLTVL.

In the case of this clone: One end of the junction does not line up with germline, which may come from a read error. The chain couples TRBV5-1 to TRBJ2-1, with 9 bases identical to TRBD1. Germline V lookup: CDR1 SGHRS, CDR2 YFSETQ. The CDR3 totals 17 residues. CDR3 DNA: TGCGCCAGCAGCTCCTCCGGGACAGGGTACGCCTACAGTGAGCAGTTCTTC. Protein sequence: CASSSSGTGYAYSEQFF.

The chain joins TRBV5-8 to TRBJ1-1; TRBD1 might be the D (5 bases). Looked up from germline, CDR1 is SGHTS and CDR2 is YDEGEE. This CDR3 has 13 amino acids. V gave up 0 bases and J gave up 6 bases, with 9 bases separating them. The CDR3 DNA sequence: TGTGCCAGCAGCTTGGGGGCCAGGGCTGAAGCTTTCTTT. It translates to CASSLGARAEAFF.

The CDR3 spells CASSQLINWYEQYF. CDR3 nucleotides: TGTGCCAGCAGCCAACTCATCAACTGGTACGAGCAGTACTTC. The chain recombines TRBV21-1 with TRBJ2-7; the table's TRBD2 call for D was not verified on the DNA. TRBV21-1 is termed a pseudogene. The CDR3 consists of 14 residues.

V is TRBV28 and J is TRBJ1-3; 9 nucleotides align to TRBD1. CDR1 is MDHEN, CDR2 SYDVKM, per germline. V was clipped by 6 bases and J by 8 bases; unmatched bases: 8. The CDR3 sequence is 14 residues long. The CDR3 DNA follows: TGTGCCAGCAGAAGCCCGGGACAGGGATACACCATATATTTT. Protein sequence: CASRSPGQGYTIYF.

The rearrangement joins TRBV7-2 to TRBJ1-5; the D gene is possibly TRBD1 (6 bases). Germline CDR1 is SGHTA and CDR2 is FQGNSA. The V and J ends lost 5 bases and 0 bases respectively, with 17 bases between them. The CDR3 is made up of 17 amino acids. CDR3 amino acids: CASSRSTGRNSNQPQHF. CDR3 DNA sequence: TGTGCCAGCAGCCGCAGTACAGGGAGGAATAGCAATCAGCCCCAGCATTTT.

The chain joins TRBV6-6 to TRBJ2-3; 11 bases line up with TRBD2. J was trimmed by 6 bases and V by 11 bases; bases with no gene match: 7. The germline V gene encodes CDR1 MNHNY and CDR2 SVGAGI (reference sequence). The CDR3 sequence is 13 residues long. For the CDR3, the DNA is TGTGCCGGAAGTAGCGGGGGGGGCGATACGCAGTATTTT. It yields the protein CAGSSGGGDTQYF.

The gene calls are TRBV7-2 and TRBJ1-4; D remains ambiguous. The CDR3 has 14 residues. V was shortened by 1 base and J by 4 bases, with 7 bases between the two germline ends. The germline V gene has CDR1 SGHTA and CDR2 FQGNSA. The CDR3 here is CASSLGGNNEKLFF. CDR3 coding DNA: TGTGCCAGCAGCTTAGGGGGTAATAATGAAAAACTGTTTTTT.

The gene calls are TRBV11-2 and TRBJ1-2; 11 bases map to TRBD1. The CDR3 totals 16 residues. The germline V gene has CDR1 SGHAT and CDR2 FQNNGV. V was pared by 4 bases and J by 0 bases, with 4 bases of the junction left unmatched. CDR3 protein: CASSSQDRGPNYGYTF. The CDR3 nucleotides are TGTGCCAGCAGCTCCCAGGACAGGGGGCCTAACTATGGCTACACCTTC.

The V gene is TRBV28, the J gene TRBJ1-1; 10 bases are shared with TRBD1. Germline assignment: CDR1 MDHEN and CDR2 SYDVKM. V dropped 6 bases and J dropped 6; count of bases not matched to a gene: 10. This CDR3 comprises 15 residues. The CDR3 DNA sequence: TGTGCCAGCAGGACAGGGGGCGGAGGAAGGTCTGAAGCTTTCTTT. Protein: CASRTGGGGRSEAFF.

The CDR3 DNA reads as TGTGCCAGCTCTCCCGGGACAGGTGGTTCACCCCTCCACTTT. It is translated as CASSPGTGGSPLHF. V and J are TRBV18 and TRBJ1-6, with 8 bases identical to TRBD1. There are 14 residues in the CDR3. Germline V CDR1 and CDR2: KGHSH, LQKENI. V dropped 6 bases and J dropped 9; count of bases not matched to a gene: 7.

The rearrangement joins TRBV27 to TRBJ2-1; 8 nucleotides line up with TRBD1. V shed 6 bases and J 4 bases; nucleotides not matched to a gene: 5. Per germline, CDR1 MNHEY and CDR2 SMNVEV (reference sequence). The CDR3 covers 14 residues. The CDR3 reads CASRAGTGYNEQFF. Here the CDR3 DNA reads TGTGCCAGCAGGGCCGGGACAGGATACAATGAGCAGTTCTTC.

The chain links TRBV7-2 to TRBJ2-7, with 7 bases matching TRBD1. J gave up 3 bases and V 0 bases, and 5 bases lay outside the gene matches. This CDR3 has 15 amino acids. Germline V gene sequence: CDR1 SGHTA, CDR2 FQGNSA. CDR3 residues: CASSLAPGQYYEQYF. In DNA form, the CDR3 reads TGTGCCAGCAGCTTAGCACCGGGACAGTACTACGAGCAGTACTTC.

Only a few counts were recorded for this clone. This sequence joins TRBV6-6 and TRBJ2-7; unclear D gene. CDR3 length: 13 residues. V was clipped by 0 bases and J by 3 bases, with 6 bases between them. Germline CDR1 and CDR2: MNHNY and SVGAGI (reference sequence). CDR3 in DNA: TGTGCCAGCAGTTACTCAGATAGCTACGAGCAGTACTTC. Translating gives CASSYSDSYEQYF.